This TCR beta chain emerged from a study of shared clonotypes between healthy human individuals. Only Caucasian adults living in Nashville, Tennessee served as donors. Negatively enriched CD4+ T cells were divided by CD45RA into naive and memory. This CDR3 is 15 amino acids long. Germline loops: CDR1 WNHNN, CDR2 SYGVQD (reference sequence). V lost 1 base and J 0 bases, leaving 4 bases between the germline ends. With respect to this clone: What it recognizes is unknown.

Profiling relied on immunoSEQ multiplex PCR, and the TCRdb table lists in-frame clones only, not all of them. The sample includes just over 2,000,000 clones, roughly 94% seen only once; the top ten take around 0.13%. General study results and limits: Naive subsets typically showed greater estimated richness than memory subsets. Clonotype sharing among donors was thought likely to change with sequencing depth.

The TCR sequence derives from a man aged 18 to 30 in good health. The chain employs TRBV10-1 and TRBJ2-6; no clear D. Material: naive CD4+ T cells sorted from blood. Subset given: CD45RA+ positively selected. The CDR3 sequence: CASSEYGSGANVLTF. CDR3 sequence (DNA): TGCGCCAGCAGTGAGTATGGCTCTGGGGCCAACGTCCTGACTTTC.